Below are 21 T cell receptor beta chains sequenced from a single sample in a study of CD8 T cells in Susac syndrome. The RNA input was about 0.5 to 1 ug, and it was reverse transcribed with random hexamers. TCRdb used MiXCR to reprocess the immunoSEQ multiplex PCR reads, holding one entry per CDR3 protein. The sample lists about 130,000 distinct CDR3 sequences, roughly 80% occurring once. Sequencing was done on a sample of CD8+ T cells from PBMCs. These receptors all stem from a human donor with multiple sclerosis.

Notes on this clonotype: Sequence at one end of the junction differs from germline and may be a read error. This chain uses TRBV11-2 with TRBJ2-1, with 10 nucleotides matching TRBD2. Germline CDR1 is SGHAT and CDR2 is FQNNGV. The CDR3 runs to 16 residues. For the CDR3, the DNA is TGTGCCAGCAGCCTTGGACTAGCGGAGACCAACAATGGGCAGTTCTTC. It is translated as CASSLGLAETNNGQFF.

The chain employs TRBV19 and TRBJ1-5; D is unclear. Between the trimmed V and J ends, which lost 5 bases and 2 bases, there was a span of 10 bases. CDR3 size: 14 residues. CDR1 and CDR2 (germline): LNHDA, SQIVND (reference sequence). In nucleotides, the CDR3 is TGTGCCAGTAGTCCATGGAGTGGCAATCAGCCCCAGCATTTT. This gives the protein CASSPWSGNQPQHF.

In its sample, this clonotype was seen once. This chain connects TRBV24-1 to TRBJ1-1; D unclear. CDR1 KGHDR and CDR2 SFDVKD come from the germline V gene. The V gene lost 9 bases and the J gene lost 5 bases, with 15 bases spanning the gap. This CDR3 is built from 13 residues. CDR3 residues: CATRLGAGTEAFF. The CDR3 DNA reads as TGTGCCACCCGCCTGGGAGCGGGGACTGAAGCTTTCTTT.

The chain employs TRBV6-5 and TRBJ2-2, with 10 bases identical to TRBD1. Germline-derived CDR1 and CDR2 are MNHEY and SVGAGI. The CDR3 runs 16 residues. The trim removed 4 bases at V and 4 bases at J, leaving 6 bases unmatched. CDR3 amino acids: CASSSDRGQGTGELFF. The DNA of the CDR3 is TGTGCCAGCAGTTCTGACAGGGGGCAAGGCACCGGGGAGCTGTTTTTT.

The chain uses TRBV19 and TRBJ2-1; D is undetermined. The CDR3 totals 11 residues. The germline V and J ends were trimmed by 4 bases and 6 bases, with 4 bases remaining between them. CDR1 is LNHDA, CDR2 SQIVND, per germline (reference sequence). The CDR3 DNA sequence: TGTGCCAGTAGTAATGGCAATGAGCAGTTCTTC. Its translation: CASSNGNEQFF.

The chain carries TRBV3-1 and TRBJ1-1, with D maybe TRBD1 (6 bases). Per the germline V gene, CDR1 is LGHDT and CDR2 is YNNKEL (reference sequence). There are 17 residues in the CDR3. Trimming left V 4 bases short and J 1 base short, with 19 bases between. The CDR3, as DNA: TGTGCCAGCAGCCTTTGGGTACGGGACACCGGGAACACTGAAGCTTTCTTT. Translation gives CASSLWVRDTGNTEAFF.

This rearrangement joins TRBV19 to TRBJ2-7; perhaps D is TRBD1 or TRBD2 (5 bases each). The CDR3 is 13 residues long. The V end was cut by 9 bases, the J end by 4 bases, with 16 bases between. CDR1 LNHDA and CDR2 SQIVND come from the germline V gene (reference sequence). CDR3 sequence (DNA): TGTGCCAGCAGACCATCAGGGACGTACGAGCAGTACTTC. The encoded protein is CASRPSGTYEQYF.

J is TRBJ1-1 and V is TRBV5-1; D uncertain. Per germline, CDR1 SGHRS and CDR2 YFSETQ. The CDR3 contains 14 residues. The V end lost 3 bases, the J end lost 1 base, and 10 bases lay between the germline ends. The CDR3 loop is CASSYRTANTEAFF. The CDR3, as DNA: TGCGCCAGCAGCTATAGGACGGCGAACACTGAAGCTTTCTTT.

The chain uses TRBV27 and TRBJ1-5, with D unclear. V lost 4 bases and J lost 7, with 14 bases in between. CDR3 size: 14 residues. Germline V gene data show CDR1 as MNHEY and CDR2 as SMNVEV (reference sequence). In DNA form, the CDR3 reads TGTGCCAGCAGTTCCCACGAGGCTAGGCAGCCCCAGCATTTT. It yields the protein CASSSHEARQPQHF.

This sequence joins TRBV11-2 and TRBJ1-4; D perhaps matches TRBD1 (5 bases). Germline V CDR1 and CDR2: SGHAT, FQNNGV. This CDR3 has 16 amino acids. The V gene lost 1 base and the J gene lost 7 bases, with 16 bases spanning the gap. The CDR3: CASSLVAGGVGEKLFF. The DNA of the CDR3 is TGTGCCAGCAGCTTAGTCGCCGGGGGAGTTGGTGAAAAACTGTTTTTT.

On this clonotype: Lacking the conserved final phenylalanine or tryptophan, this CDR3 likely reflects a read error. This chain joins TRBV7-6 and TRBJ1-1; D possibly corresponds to TRBD1 (5 bases). CDR3 length: 15 amino acids. Germline CDR1 SGHVS, CDR2 FNYEAQ. Trimming shortened V by 5 bases and J by 1 base, and 14 bases separated the two germline ends. The CDR3 bases are TGTGCCAGCAGCGCCCTGGGGGGTGAGAACACTGAAGCTTTCCTT. Its translation is CASSALGGENTEAFL.

The V and J genes are TRBV4-2 and TRBJ2-2, with 9 nucleotides matching TRBD1. V was clipped by 3 bases and J by 6 bases; unmatched bases: 8. The CDR3 totals 16 residues. Germline lookup yields CDR1 LGHNA and CDR2 YNFKEQ. The CDR3 reads CASSHYPGQGSGELFF. The CDR3 DNA reads TGTGCCAGCAGCCACTATCCGGGACAGGGCTCCGGGGAGCTGTTTTTT.

The chain couples TRBV7-2 to TRBJ2-5; D uncertain. V lost 1 base, J lost 1 base, and 7 bases lay in between. The CDR3 runs 14 residues. The germline CDR1 and CDR2 sequences are SGHTA and FQGNSA. DNA of the CDR3: TGTGCCAGCAGCTTAGACAACAGCCAAGAGACCCAGTACTTC. This gives the protein CASSLDNSQETQYF.

The V and J genes are TRBV6-2 or TRBV6-3 and TRBJ2-1, with D possibly TRBD2 on 6 matching bases. CDR3 length: 12 amino acids. Germline lookup yields CDR1 MNHEY and CDR2 SVGEGT. The V gene lost 6 bases and the J gene lost 7 bases, with 10 bases spanning the gap. CDR3 protein: CASSILANEQFF. DNA of the CDR3: TGTGCCAGCAGCATCCTAGCGAATGAGCAGTTCTTC.

This sequence joins TRBV7-2 and TRBJ2-7, with TRBD1 matching 8 bases. Germline CDR1 and CDR2: SGHTA and FQGNSA. The CDR3 has 15 amino acids. Unmatched junction bases numbered 6, after V lost 5 bases and J lost 0 bases. DNA of the CDR3: TGTGCCAGCAGCCCCCGGGACAGGAGCTCCTACGAGCAGTACTTC. Protein: CASSPRDRSSYEQYF.

The rearrangement uses TRBV19 and TRBJ2-1, with D perhaps TRBD2 (5 bases). Germline V gene data show CDR1 as LNHDA and CDR2 as SQIVND (reference sequence). V was trimmed by 0 bases and J by 2 bases, leaving 8 bases between them. This CDR3 spans 15 amino acids. The CDR3 protein is CASSIDGSPYNEQFF. CDR3 sequence (DNA): TGTGCCAGTAGTATAGATGGGAGTCCCTACAATGAGCAGTTCTTC.

The chain carries TRBV12-3 or TRBV12-4 and TRBJ2-7, with D possibly being TRBD1 (5 bases). This CDR3 region has 13 residues. V shed 3 bases and J shed 7 bases, with 13 bases lying between them. The DNA for the CDR3 is TGTGCCAGCAGTTTGTCGGACACCTCGGAGCAGTACGTC. This sequence encodes CASSLSDTSEQYV.

The chain has TRBV30 and TRBJ2-1; D is ambiguous. V was shortened by 2 bases and J by 10 bases, with 9 bases between the two germline ends. Germline V gene sequence: CDR1 GTSNPN, CDR2 SVGIG (reference sequence). The CDR3 spans 11 residues. CDR3 in amino acids: CAWSRPEEQFF. The CDR3 DNA sequence: TGTGCCTGGAGTCGCCCAGAGGAGCAGTTCTTC.

This chain links TRBV7-9 with TRBJ1-3, with D perhaps matching TRBD1 (5 bases). Trimming removed 1 base from V and 0 bases from J, with 16 bases in between. This CDR3 region has 18 residues. The germline gives CDR1 SEHNR, CDR2 FQNEAQ (reference sequence). CDR3 protein: CASSLGVRGSSSGNTIYF. The CDR3 DNA follows: TGTGCCAGCAGCTTAGGTGTTAGGGGCTCCAGCTCTGGAAACACCATATATTTT. Supplemented by reference TRBV7-9 and TRBJ1-3, the full variable domain reads DTGVSQNPRHKITKRGQNVTFRCDPISEHNRLYWYRQTLGQGPEFLTYFQNEAQLEKSRLLSDRFSAERPKGSFSTLEIQRTEQGDSAMYLCASSLGVRGSSSGNTIYFGEGSWLTVV.

This chain's CDR3 is CSARSKREDSYGYTF. Here the CDR3 DNA reads TGCAGTGCTAGATCCAAAAGGGAGGACAGCTATGGCTACACCTTC. The gene calls are TRBV20-1 and TRBJ1-2; D possibly corresponds to TRBD1 (6 bases). There are 15 residues in the CDR3. CDR1 is DFQATT, CDR2 SNEGSKA, per germline (reference sequence). Trimming left V 2 bases short and J 4 bases short, with 17 bases between.

The chain uses TRBV20-1 and TRBJ2-7; D might be TRBD2 (6 bases). There are 15 residues in the CDR3. Germline CDR1 and CDR2: DFQATT and SNEGSKA (reference sequence). Trimming pared 5 bases from V and 3 bases from J, leaving 20 bases between. CDR3 sequence (DNA): TGCAGTGCTCGGGACGGGAGCTTGGGCTTCTACGAGCAGTACTTC. It encodes CSARDGSLGFYEQYF.